The text below deals with one T cell receptor beta chain. The antigen is not known. Assay used: immunoSEQ multiplex PCR; TCRdb lists only in-frame clones, some missing. Of more than 80,000 clones in the sample, approximately 90% were seen once. Collection of blood occurred at baseline, at cycle 4 day 1, and at cycle 7 day 1. Trimming took 6 bases from V and 0 from J, leaving 15 bases between them. The CDR3 covers 15 residues. Germline CDR1 MNHEY, CDR2 SVGAGI. The data derive from a study of OX40 agonist ivuxolimab in advanced cancers. Background on the study: The patients got ivuxolimab, which is an agonistic anti-OX40 (CD134) antibody. Every 2 weeks, patients received ivuxolimab intravenously, dosed at 0.01 to 10 mg/kg. Whole-study results and caveats: At 0.1 to 3.0 mg/kg, clonal expansion of CD4+ and CD8+ blood T cells had occurred by week 6.

The receptor's source is an adult with an advanced solid tumor such as melanoma, head and neck, liver or kidney cancer. This material consisted of CD4+ or CD8+ T cells sorted from blood, taken in a trial of the OX40 agonist ivuxolimab. This chain connects TRBV6-5 to TRBJ2-7, with D uncertain. The CDR3 reads CASSRDSSSSYEQYF. The CDR3 DNA reads TGTGCCAGCAGCCGAGACTCTTCAAGCTCCTACGAGCAGTACTTC.